The 10 T cell receptor beta chains below all came from one sample that was sequenced in a study of OX40 agonist ivuxolimab in advanced cancers. Preparation of the library involved the immunoSEQ multiplex PCR assay. TCRdb limited this immuneACCESS table to in-frame rearrangements with V and J called. A share of clones is missing; checked studies link under half to unresolved V genes, and the rest is unexplained. The sample table shows under 140,000 clones, and over 85% are seen once. 0.25% to 0.3% of the sample comes from the top ten. The sample in question was CD4+ or CD8+ T cells sorted from blood, obtained in a trial of the OX40 agonist ivuxolimab. The receptors stem from an adult with an advanced solid tumor such as melanoma, head and neck, liver or kidney cancer.

This chain uses TRBV28 with TRBJ1-4; D gene ambiguous. Germline V CDR1 and CDR2: MDHEN, SYDVKM. The CDR3 consists of 17 residues. V shed 1 base and J shed 0 bases, with 12 bases lying between them. CDR3 in amino acids: CASSLYTRFATNEKLFF. The CDR3 nucleotides read TGTGCCAGCAGTTTATATACCAGGTTCGCAACTAATGAAAAACTGTTTTTT.

The chain employs TRBV27 and TRBJ1-5; possible D gene TRBD1, 6 bases. The CDR3 is 13 residues long. V lost 7 bases and J lost 7, with 14 bases in between. Germline values: CDR1 MNHEY, CDR2 SMNVEV (reference sequence). The CDR3 reads CASTWGANQPQHF. DNA of the CDR3: TGTGCCAGCACATGGGGGGCTAACCAGCCCCAGCATTTT.

V is TRBV7-6 and J is TRBJ2-7; a possible D gene is TRBD2 (7 bases). The V gene lost 4 bases and the J gene lost 2 bases, with 15 bases spanning the gap. Germline loops: CDR1 SGHVS, CDR2 FNYEAQ. This CDR3 spans 15 amino acids. CDR3 amino acids: CASSSSRGGPYEQYF. Written as DNA, the CDR3 is TGTGCCAGCAGCTCTTCTAGGGGGGGACCCTACGAGCAGTACTTC.

The chain is built from TRBV7-9 and TRBJ2-5, with a tentative D call TRBD2 (5 bases). The CDR3 has 16 amino acids. Trimming stripped 2 bases from V and 11 bases from J, with 24 bases between. CDR1 is SEHNR, CDR2 FQNEAQ, per germline (reference sequence). CDR3 region: CASSLIGSPTRGAQYF. CDR3 bases: TGTGCCAGCAGCTTAATCGGTTCGCCGACCCGGGGAGCGCAGTACTTC.

The V call is TRBV30, the J call TRBJ1-1; no reliable D call. This CDR3 is 13 amino acids long. V dropped 0 bases and J dropped 4 bases, with 9 bases sitting between them. Germline-derived CDR1 and CDR2 are GTSNPN and SVGIG (reference sequence). The DNA for the CDR3 is TGTGCCTGGAGTGTATCGGGGATCACTGAAGCTTTCTTT. This gives the protein CAWSVSGITEAFF.

This sequence joins TRBV7-8 and TRBJ1-1, with TRBD1 matching over 8 bases. The CDR3 runs to 17 residues. CDR1 is SGHVS and CDR2 is FQNEAQ in the germline V gene. Unmatched junction bases numbered 11, after V lost 5 bases and J lost 0 bases. The CDR3 sequence is CASSRMPQGVMNTEAFF. The CDR3, as DNA: TGTGCCAGCAGCCGTATGCCACAGGGGGTTATGAACACTGAAGCTTTCTTT.

This chain uses TRBV6-5 with TRBJ2-2, with D maybe TRBD2 (6 bases). This CDR3 has 13 amino acids. The V end lost 10 bases, the J end lost 0 bases, and 9 bases lay between the germline ends. Germline V gene data show CDR1 as MNHEY and CDR2 as SVGAGI. CDR3 bases: TGTGCCACCGGGACTCCGAACACCGGGGAGCTGTTTTTT. It is translated as CATGTPNTGELFF.

The chain has TRBV5-1 and TRBJ2-2; D possibly corresponds to TRBD1 (6 bases). This CDR3 is built from 17 residues. Germline V lookup: CDR1 SGHRS, CDR2 YFSETQ. V was trimmed by 0 bases and J by 2 bases, leaving 14 bases between them. The CDR3 loop is CASSLEPRGPNTGELFF. As DNA, the CDR3 is TGCGCCAGCAGCTTGGAACCCAGGGGCCCTAACACCGGGGAGCTGTTTTTT.

The chain employs TRBV30 and TRBJ2-4, with D maybe TRBD2 (6 bases). Trimming shortened V by 3 bases and J by 6 bases, and 12 bases separated the two germline ends. This CDR3 spans 13 amino acids. CDR1 GTSNPN and CDR2 SVGIG come from the germline V gene (reference sequence). The CDR3 DNA reads TGTGCCTGGAGGCGCCCCGGGGGAAACATTCAGTACTTC. It yields the protein CAWRRPGGNIQYF. The entire variable domain, with the rest obtained from reference TRBV30 and TRBJ2-4, is as follows: SQTIHQWPATLVQPVGSPLSLECTVEGTSNPNLYWYRQAAGRGLQLLFYSVGIGQISSEVPQNLSASRPQDRQFILSSKKLLLSDSGFYLCAWRRPGGNIQYFGAGTRLSVL.

This chain joins TRBV28 and TRBJ2-2; D tentatively reads TRBD1 or TRBD2 (6 bases each). The germline CDR1 and CDR2 sequences are MDHEN and SYDVKM. Trimming left V 6 bases short and J 4 bases short, with 15 bases between. The CDR3 extends over 15 amino acids. The CDR3 DNA reads as TGTGCCAGCAGAGGGGGGCCCCCCCCCACCGGGGAGCTGTTTTTT. As protein: CASRGGPPPTGELFF. Combining the CDR3 with reference TRBV28 and TRBJ2-2 gives the whole variable domain DVKVTQSSRYLVKRTGEKVFLECVQDMDHENMFWYRQDPGLGLRLIYFSYDVKMKEKGDIPEGYSVSREKKERFSLILESASTNQTSMYLCASRGGPPPTGELFFGEGSRLTVL.